The 24 T cell receptor beta chains in this list originate from one sample, sequenced in a study of T cells in localized non-small cell lung cancer. Data came from immunoSEQ multiplex PCR; TCRdb stores just in-frame clones and leaves some out. The table has about 16,000 clones, approximately 80% seen once. The sample was peripheral blood, taken before any cancer treatment. The receptors were sampled from a male donor older than 55 with stage I lung adenocarcinoma.

CDR3 sequence reads: CANRLAGVSNTQYF. The CDR3 DNA reads TGTGCCAACCGACTAGCGGGGGTATCAAATACGCAGTATTTT. V is TRBV2 and J is TRBJ2-3; 12 nucleotides match TRBD2. There are 14 residues in the CDR3. J gave up 7 bases and V 10 bases, and 9 bases lay outside the gene matches. CDR1 SNHLY and CDR2 FYNNEI come from the germline V gene.

V and J are TRBV4-1 and TRBJ1-5, with 9 bases aligning to TRBD1. Per the germline V gene, CDR1 is MGHRA and CDR2 is YSYEKL. The CDR3 spans 16 residues. With 3 bases clipped from V and 7 bases from J, the junction kept 10 bases outside the gene matches. The CDR3 nucleotides read TGCGCCAGCAGCCAGTCCCGGGACAGGGTTGGGCAGCCCCAGCATTTT. Encoded protein: CASSQSRDRVGQPQHF.

The chain uses TRBV27 and TRBJ2-5; the D gene could be TRBD1 or TRBD2 (6 bases each). Trimming left V 5 bases short and J 5 bases short, with 12 bases between. This CDR3 has 13 amino acids. Germline CDR1 MNHEY, CDR2 SMNVEV (reference sequence). Here the CDR3 reads CASSQGRRETQYF. CDR3 nucleotides: TGTGCCAGCAGTCAGGGGAGGCGGGAGACCCAGTACTTC.

This sequence joins TRBV27 and TRBJ2-2; 11 bases align to TRBD1. V dropped 5 bases and J dropped 4; count of bases not matched to a gene: 6. The CDR3 loop spans 16 amino acids. Germline V CDR1 and CDR2: MNHEY, SMNVEV (reference sequence). CDR3 amino acids: CASSPTGTGGTGELFF. The CDR3 DNA reads as TGTGCCAGCAGTCCCACCGGGACAGGGGGCACCGGGGAGCTGTTTTTT.

The rearrangement links TRBV13 to TRBJ2-5, with D perhaps TRBD2 (6 bases). The CDR3 covers 13 residues. CDR1 PRHDT and CDR2 FYEKMQ come from the germline V gene (reference sequence). With 5 bases removed from V and 2 bases from J, the gap between germline ends came to 9 bases. The CDR3, as DNA: TGTGCCAGCAGCGGGCTAGCGCAAGAGACCCAGTACTTC. This codes for CASSGLAQETQYF.

This clone came up once. The CDR3 DNA reads TGTGCCAGCAGCCCGCCTTTTGAGACCCAGTACTTC. Translating it yields CASSPPFETQYF. The chain is built from TRBV7-2 and TRBJ2-5, with unresolved D. The CDR3 is made up of 12 amino acids. Trimming stripped 5 bases from V and 5 bases from J, with 9 bases between. Germline values: CDR1 SGHTA, CDR2 FQGNSA.

This clone has a single count. V and J are TRBV14 and TRBJ2-1; D might be TRBD2 (5 bases). Germline V CDR1 and CDR2: SGHDN, FVKESK. V lost 4 bases, J lost 5 bases, and 15 bases lay in between. CDR3 length equals 15 residues. For the CDR3, the DNA is TGTGCCAGCAGCCGAGACTGGAGGAAGAACAATGAGCAGTTCTTC. Amino acids: CASSRDWRKNNEQFF.

The chain combines TRBV15 with TRBJ2-2; weak D call: TRBD1 (5 bases). Per the germline V gene, CDR1 is LNHNV and CDR2 is YYDKDF (reference sequence). Trimming stripped 3 bases from V and 5 bases from J, with 16 bases between. This CDR3 has 16 amino acids. The CDR3 region has the DNA TGTGCCACCAGCAGTCGCCCCGGAGCAGGGACCGGGGAGCTGTTTTTT. Protein product: CATSSRPGAGTGELFF.

V and J are TRBV29-1 and TRBJ1-2; D not resolved. Per the germline V gene, CDR1 is SQVTM and CDR2 is ANQGSEA. Trimming took 1 base from V and 3 from J, leaving 6 bases between them. CDR3 length: 12 amino acids. The CDR3 DNA follows: TGCAGCGTTGAAGCCCTACACTATGGCTACACCTTC. Translating gives CSVEALHYGYTF.

The genes are TRBV6-1 and TRBJ1-5, with a weak D call TRBD1 (6 bases). Trimming took 1 base from V and 5 from J, leaving 12 bases between them. Germline CDR1 MNHNS, CDR2 SASEGT. There are 15 residues in the CDR3. In DNA form, the CDR3 reads TGTGCCAGCAGTGAAGGGGGCAGGGGTCATCAGCCCCAGCATTTT. Its protein product is CASSEGGRGHQPQHF.

This clone was recorded once. This chain uses TRBV29-1 with TRBJ2-4; maybe TRBD1 (8 bases). CDR1 and CDR2 from the germline V gene are SQVTM and ANQGSEA. The ends were cut back, 5 bases at V and 9 bases at J, with 20 bases in the middle. The CDR3 runs 14 residues. The CDR3 nucleotides read TGCAGCGTTTACCGGGACACAGGGGGGGGCATTCAGTACTTC. Translation gives CSVYRDTGGGIQYF. Filled out from reference TRBV29-1 and TRBJ2-4, the complete variable domain reads SAVISQKPSRDICQRGTSLTIQCQVDSQVTMMFWYRQQPGQSLTLIATANQGSEATYESGFVIDKFPISRPNLTFSTLTVSNMSPEDSSIYLCSVYRDTGGGIQYFGAGTRLSVL.

V and J are TRBV5-4 and TRBJ2-2; 8 bases are shared with TRBD2. V dropped 6 bases and J dropped 0; count of bases not matched to a gene: 13. The V gene's germline CDR1 is SGHNT and CDR2 YYREEE (reference sequence). The CDR3 is 18 residues long. CDR3 residues: CASTFRSGGYPNTGELFF. In DNA, the CDR3 is TGTGCCAGCACCTTCAGGAGCGGGGGATATCCGAACACCGGGGAGCTGTTTTTT.

This clone came up a few times. The rearrangement uses TRBV11-3 and TRBJ2-1; 10 bases agree with TRBD2. The CDR3 is made up of 16 amino acids. Germline V gives CDR1 SGHNT, CDR2 YENEEA. V dropped 5 bases and J dropped 6; count of bases not matched to a gene: 10. The CDR3 spells CASSPRASGGLNEQFF. In nucleotides, the CDR3 is TGTGCCAGCAGCCCCCGGGCTAGCGGGGGACTCAATGAGCAGTTCTTC.

The chain employs TRBV6-5 and TRBJ1-1, with D tentatively TRBD1 (6 bases). The V end lost 4 bases, the J end lost 0 bases, and 12 bases lay between the germline ends. The CDR3 loop spans 15 amino acids. Germline CDR1 and CDR2: MNHEY and SVGAGI. The chain's CDR3 is CASSSSTGLNTEAFF. The CDR3 nucleotides read TGTGCCAGCAGTTCCTCCACAGGGTTGAACACTGAAGCTTTCTTT.

The chain is built from TRBV6-1 and TRBJ2-7, with 7 bases lining up with TRBD1. V lost 7 bases to trimming and J lost 3 bases; unmatched junction nucleotides: 9. The CDR3 sequence is 14 residues long. In germline, CDR1 is MNHNS, CDR2 SASEGT. Written as DNA, the CDR3 is TGTGCCAGCAAGGGGGCCGCCTCCCTCTACGAGCAGTACTTC. Residues: CASKGAASLYEQYF.

The chain couples TRBV7-9 to TRBJ2-3; D may be TRBD1 or TRBD2 (5 bases each). The CDR3 has 15 amino acids. Germline V gene data show CDR1 as SEHNR and CDR2 as FQNEAQ (reference sequence). Trimming took 5 bases from V and 2 from J, leaving 14 bases between them. The CDR3 protein is CASSVTGQATDTQYF. CDR3 in DNA: TGTGCCAGCAGCGTAACGGGGCAGGCCACAGATACGCAGTATTTT.

This clone was detected once. The chain uses TRBV5-5 and TRBJ2-1, with a weak D call TRBD1 (5 bases). CDR1 and CDR2 from the germline V gene are SGHKS and YYEKEE (reference sequence). CDR3 length: 16 amino acids. The V end was cut by 3 bases, the J end by 8 bases, with 21 bases between. The CDR3 reads CASSYSRSRAPDEQFF. DNA for the CDR3: TGTGCCAGCAGCTACTCCAGGTCCAGGGCCCCGGATGAGCAGTTCTTC.

The V gene is TRBV7-8, the J gene TRBJ1-1; no reliable D call. Germline-derived CDR1 and CDR2 are SGHVS and FQNEAQ. Trimming took 5 bases from V and 6 from J, leaving 10 bases between them. This CDR3 contains 12 residues. The CDR3 reads CASSLNRAEAFF. CDR3 DNA: TGTGCCAGCAGCCTTAACCGGGCTGAAGCTTTCTTT.

The chain uses TRBV7-3 and TRBJ2-1; 11 nucleotides match TRBD2. CDR3 size: 14 residues. With V trimmed by 2 bases and J by 7 bases, 1 base remained unmatched. CDR1 is SGHTA, CDR2 FQGTGA, per germline. The chain's CDR3 is CASSLLAGGNEQFF. Written as DNA, the CDR3 is TGTGCCAGCAGCTTACTAGCGGGAGGTAATGAGCAGTTCTTC.

The chain couples TRBV10-1 to TRBJ1-4; D call uncertain. This CDR3 is 14 amino acids long. Germline loops: CDR1 WNHNN, CDR2 SYGVQD (reference sequence). Trimming took off 2 bases at V and 8 bases at J, with 12 bases between the two ends. The CDR3 sequence is CASSEGPPGEKLFF. In nucleotides, the CDR3 is TGCGCCAGCAGTGAGGGGCCGCCGGGGGAAAAACTGTTTTTT.

The chain carries TRBV9 and TRBJ2-5; no definite D call. This CDR3 has 13 amino acids. The V end lost 1 base, the J end lost 1 base, and 5 bases lay between the germline ends. Germline-derived CDR1 and CDR2 are SGDLS and YYNGEE. The CDR3 bases are TGTGCCAGCAGCGTAACACTCCAAGAGACCCAGTACTTC. Translated: CASSVTLQETQYF.

The chain combines TRBV20-1 with TRBJ2-7; D unresolved. CDR3 length: 11 residues. Looked up from germline, CDR1 is DFQATT and CDR2 is SNEGSKA (reference sequence). The V end lost 5 bases, the J end lost 4 bases, and 9 bases lay between the germline ends. CDR3 nucleotide sequence: TGCAGTGCTTCCCACGGATACGAGCAGTACTTC. Residues: CSASHGYEQYF.

This clone appeared a few times. The rearrangement links TRBV5-4 to TRBJ2-1, with 11 bases identical to TRBD2. The CDR3 is 17 residues long. CDR1 is SGHNT and CDR2 is YYREEE in the germline V gene (reference sequence). The trim removed 4 bases at V and 0 bases at J, leaving 6 bases unmatched. The CDR3 DNA is TGTGCCAGCAGCACCAGACTAGCGGGATCCTCCTACAATGAGCAGTTCTTC. This translates into CASSTRLAGSSYNEQFF. Complete variable domain (other parts from reference TRBV5-4 and TRBJ2-1): ETGVTQSPTHLIKTRGQQVTLRCSSQSGHNTVSWYQQALGQGPQFIFQYYREEENGRGNFPPRFSGLQFPNYSSELNVNALELDDSALYLCASSTRLAGSSYNEQFFGPGTRLTVL.

In nucleotides, the CDR3 is TGTGCCAGCAGCTTAGTACTAGCGGGTACCTACGAGCAGTACTTC. Its protein product is CASSLVLAGTYEQYF. This rearrangement joins TRBV7-2 to TRBJ2-7; 9 nucleotides agree with TRBD2. The CDR3 has 15 residues. Germline V lookup: CDR1 SGHTA, CDR2 FQGNSA. V was pared by 1 base and J by 2 bases, with 3 bases of the junction left unmatched.